Each of the 24 T cell receptor beta chains below was sequenced from the same sample in a study of T cell repertoires in cytomegalovirus infection. No antigen has been assigned to these receptors. TCRdb independently ran MiXCR on the reads; one entry per CDR3 protein. The table lists hundreds of thousands of distinct CDR3 sequences, approximately 46% of them singletons. The sample consisted of cultured PBMCs, taken from culture after CMV antigen stimulation. These receptors were obtained from a human donor in good health (CMV status not recorded). Some clones in this sample may be carry-over from other donors' samples.

This clonotype was counted between two and nine times. The chain is built from TRBV28 and TRBJ1-1; no firm D call. This CDR3 is 12 amino acids long. CDR1 and CDR2 from the germline V gene are MDHEN and SYDVKM. The V end was cut by 0 bases, the J end by 3 bases, with 2 bases between. CDR3 nucleotides: TGTGCCAGCAGTTTATGGGACACTGAAGCTTTCTTT. Translating it yields CASSLWDTEAFF.

This clonotype has only a few counts. The chain recombines TRBV7-6 with TRBJ2-7; D may be TRBD1 (5 bases). The V and J ends lost 0 bases and 6 bases respectively, with 9 bases between them. CDR3 length equals 13 residues. Germline values: CDR1 SGHVS, CDR2 FNYEAQ. Written as DNA, the CDR3 is TGTGCCAGCAGCTTAGCGCCCCAGGGCGAGCAGTACTTC. The encoded protein is CASSLAPQGEQYF. The full variable domain, with the rest looked up from reference TRBV7-6 and TRBJ2-7, is GAGVSQSPRYKVTKRGQDVALRCDPISGHVSLYWYRQALGQGPEFLTYFNYEAQQDKSGLPNDRFSAERPEGSISTLTIQRTEQRDSAMYRCASSLAPQGEQYFGPGTRLTVT.

The chain carries TRBV20-1 and TRBJ2-5; 7 bases match TRBD1. The germline V gene encodes CDR1 DFQATT and CDR2 SNEGSKA (reference sequence). V lost 3 bases and J lost 1; bases outside the gene matches: 14. CDR3 length: 17 residues. DNA of the CDR3: TGCAGTGCTAGTGCGGGTCTGGACACAGGGGCCCAAGAGACCCAGTACTTC. It codes for CSASAGLDTGAQETQYF.

A few counts support this clonotype. This chain joins TRBV27 and TRBJ2-5; D possibly corresponds to TRBD1 (6 bases). The CDR3 contains 13 residues. Trimming pared 3 bases from V and 3 bases from J, leaving 8 bases between. The germline CDR1 and CDR2 sequences are MNHEY and SMNVEV (reference sequence). The CDR3 coding sequence is TGTGCCAGCAGTTTCAAGGGGGAAGAGACCCAGTACTTC. The encoded protein is CASSFKGEETQYF.

The rearrangement joins TRBV20-1 to TRBJ1-5; the D is unclear. This CDR3 contains 16 residues. V lost 3 bases, J lost 0 bases, and 15 bases lay in between. Germline loops: CDR1 DFQATT, CDR2 SNEGSKA (reference sequence). In DNA form, the CDR3 reads TGCAGTGCTAGGGCACCCGGGCTACTTAGCAATCAGCCCCAGCATTTT. Residues: CSARAPGLLSNQPQHF.

The CDR3 spells CASQGTGANVLTF. The CDR3 DNA reads as TGCGCCAGCCAGGGCACTGGGGCCAACGTCCTGACTTTC. The genes are TRBV4-1 and TRBJ2-6, with D tentatively TRBD1 (5 bases). Germline lookup yields CDR1 MGHRA and CDR2 YSYEKL. This CDR3 has 13 amino acids. V was clipped by 8 bases and J by 2 bases, with 7 bases between them.

This clonotype was counted only a few times. The rearrangement uses TRBV7-8 and TRBJ2-7; 8 bases agree with TRBD2. The ends lost 5 bases at V and 1 base at J; junction bases unmatched: 4. CDR1 is SGHVS and CDR2 is FQNEAQ in the germline V gene. This CDR3 is 14 amino acids long. For the CDR3, the DNA is TGTGCCAGCAGCCGGCGGGAGGAGTCCTACGAGCAGTACTTC. Translation: CASSRREESYEQYF.

This clonotype was found once. The chain joins TRBV19 to TRBJ2-2; 9 bases are shared with TRBD2. This CDR3 has 17 amino acids. Trimming removed 9 bases from V and 1 base from J; junction bases left unmatched: 12. Germline CDR1 reads LNHDA; CDR2 reads SQIVND (reference sequence). The CDR3 here is CASQTGGRAGNTGELFF. In DNA form, the CDR3 reads TGTGCCAGCCAGACAGGCGGGAGGGCCGGGAACACCGGGGAGCTGTTTTTT.

The V gene is TRBV7-2, the J gene TRBJ2-5; TRBD1 matches 7 bases. V lost 1 base to trimming and J lost 4 bases; unmatched junction nucleotides: 6. In germline, CDR1 is SGHTA, CDR2 FQGNSA. This CDR3 is 15 amino acids long. CDR3 residues: CASSLGRGPPETQYF. The CDR3 DNA reads as TGTGCCAGCAGCTTAGGAAGGGGGCCCCCAGAGACCCAGTACTTC.

This clonotype was seen more than once but under ten times. The chain joins TRBV7-8 to TRBJ2-5; possibly TRBD1 or TRBD2 for D (5 bases each). Per the germline V gene, CDR1 is SGHVS and CDR2 is FQNEAQ. The length of the CDR3 is 15 residues. Trimming cost V 7 bases and J 1 base, with 16 bases left between them. In DNA form, the CDR3 reads TGTGCCAGCATTGGAGGCAGGGACCTCCAAGAGACCCAGTACTTC. Translation: CASIGGRDLQETQYF.

The chain combines TRBV7-2 with TRBJ2-1; D possibly uses TRBD1 or TRBD2 (5 bases each). V lost 8 bases to trimming and J lost 1 base, with 15 bases between them. Germline CDR1 SGHTA, CDR2 FQGNSA. The CDR3 length is 15 residues. The CDR3 here is CASGTRAVSYNEQFF. The CDR3 DNA sequence: TGTGCCAGCGGGACGAGGGCGGTTTCCTACAATGAGCAGTTCTTC.

This clonotype was detected only a few times. The chain employs TRBV7-2 and TRBJ2-5; a possible D gene is TRBD1 (6 bases). The V gene's germline CDR1 is SGHTA and CDR2 FQGNSA. The CDR3 has 14 residues. V lost 4 bases to trimming and J lost 2 bases, with 11 bases between them. The CDR3 spells CASSSDRIQETQYF. As DNA, the CDR3 is TGTGCCAGCAGCTCCGACAGGATTCAAGAGACCCAGTACTTC.

The gene calls are TRBV20-1 and TRBJ2-2; D is uncertain. V lost 0 bases to trimming and J lost 5 bases, with 4 bases between them. Germline V gene lookup returns CDR1 DFQATT and CDR2 SNEGSKA (reference sequence). The CDR3 has 12 amino acids. The CDR3 region has the DNA TGCAGTGCTAGAGAGGGGACCGGGGAGCTGTTTTTT. Residues: CSAREGTGELFF.

The chain combines TRBV7-2 with TRBJ1-1, with D possibly matching TRBD1 (5 bases). The CDR3 is 14 residues long. V lost 5 bases and J 5 bases, leaving 15 bases between the germline ends. Per germline, CDR1 SGHTA and CDR2 FQGNSA. The chain's CDR3 is CASSDRPQRTEAFF. The CDR3 nucleotides are TGTGCCAGCAGCGACAGACCTCAGAGGACTGAAGCTTTCTTT.

The chain has TRBV12-3 or TRBV12-4 and TRBJ2-3; D might be TRBD1 (5 bases). The CDR3 length is 15 residues. Trimming left V 4 bases short and J 3 bases short, with 14 bases between. The chain's CDR3 is CASSWYTKGTDTQYF. The CDR3 DNA follows: TGTGCCAGCAGTTGGTATACCAAGGGGACAGATACGCAGTATTTT.

This clonotype occurred a few times. The V gene is TRBV6-5, the J gene TRBJ2-3; D is tentatively TRBD1 or TRBD2 (6 bases each). From germline, CDR1 is MNHEY and CDR2 SVGAGI. The germline V and J ends were trimmed by 2 bases and 3 bases, with 12 bases remaining between them. The CDR3 length is 15 residues. This CDR3 reads CASSYGGLGTDTQYF. The CDR3 coding sequence is TGTGCCAGCAGTTACGGGGGGCTCGGAACAGATACGCAGTATTTT.

The rearrangement joins TRBV10-3 to TRBJ2-2; D remains ambiguous. Per the germline V gene, CDR1 is ENHRY and CDR2 is SYGVKD. Deletions cut 4 bases from V and 7 bases from J, with 13 bases between. This CDR3 has 14 residues. CDR3 nucleotides: TGTGCCATCAGTGTTGACGGAACCAGCGGGGAGCTGTTTTTT. This codes for CAISVDGTSGELFF.

The chain combines TRBV20-1 with TRBJ2-1; D possibly corresponds to TRBD2 (7 bases). With 4 bases removed from V and 9 bases from J, the gap between germline ends came to 16 bases. CDR1 and CDR2 from the germline V gene are DFQATT and SNEGSKA (reference sequence). The CDR3 is 13 residues long. The CDR3 region is CSAKEGGRGEQFF. DNA for the CDR3: TGCAGTGCTAAGGAGGGGGGGCGAGGTGAGCAGTTCTTC.

This clonotype has only a few counts. The genes are TRBV11-2 and TRBJ2-7; 8 positions match TRBD2. There are 14 residues in the CDR3. CDR1 and CDR2 (germline): SGHAT, FQNNGV. V lost 4 bases and J lost 6; bases outside the gene matches: 8. This CDR3 reads CASSSMGLVLEQYF. Here the CDR3 DNA reads TGTGCCAGCAGCTCAATGGGACTAGTCCTCGAGCAGTACTTC.

This clonotype was observed once. This chain connects TRBV7-8 to TRBJ2-6, with 13 bases lining up with TRBD2. This CDR3 is built from 19 residues. Germline-derived CDR1 and CDR2 are SGHVS and FQNEAQ. V shed 3 bases and J 2 bases; nucleotides not matched to a gene: 7. The CDR3 nucleotides read TGTGCCAGCAGCTTCAGCCGACTAGCGGGAGGTGCTGGGGCCAACGTCCTGACTTTC. Translated, it gives CASSFSRLAGGAGANVLTF.

This chain joins TRBV6-6 and TRBJ2-7; D is possibly TRBD1 (6 bases). Between the trimmed V and J ends, which lost 0 bases and 3 bases, there was a span of 12 bases. The germline CDR1 and CDR2 sequences are MNHNY and SVGAGI (reference sequence). The CDR3 covers 15 residues. The CDR3 nucleotides are TGTGCCAGCAGTTACTCGGGGGCCATGAACTACGAGCAGTACTTC. It yields the protein CASSYSGAMNYEQYF.

CDR3 bases: TGTGCCACCAGCAGAGAGGGGGTAGACTATGGCTACACCTTC. This translates into CATSREGVDYGYTF. This chain links TRBV15 with TRBJ1-2; weak D call: TRBD1 (5 bases). Per germline, CDR1 LNHNV and CDR2 YYDKDF (reference sequence). CDR3 length: 14 amino acids. Trimming took 0 bases from V and 3 from J, leaving 8 bases between them.

J is TRBJ2-3 and V is TRBV12-3 or TRBV12-4, with 10 bases identical to TRBD1. The length of the CDR3 is 14 residues. The V segment lost 6 bases and the J segment 6 bases; nucleotides outside the gene matches: 6. CDR3 loop: CASSRQGAVDTQYF. In DNA, the CDR3 is TGTGCCAGCAGCCGACAGGGGGCGGTTGATACGCAGTATTTT.

The chain carries TRBV12-3 or TRBV12-4 and TRBJ1-3, with unresolved D. The CDR3 runs to 16 residues. V shed 1 base and J shed 0 bases, with 10 bases lying between them. The CDR3 reads CASSLVMYPSGNTIYF. CDR3 DNA sequence: TGTGCCAGCAGTTTAGTCATGTACCCCTCTGGAAACACCATATATTTT.